This note documents a single TCR beta chain sequence. The target antigen is unknown. The V gene's germline CDR1 is MGHRA and CDR2 YSYEKL. V was clipped by 0 bases and J by 3 bases; unmatched bases: 4. The CDR3 covers 15 residues. The data were obtained in a study of cytomegalovirus exposure and HLA in healthy donors. For the study at large: Unique TCR beta sequences numbering approximately 120 million came from around 180 million T cells in an earlier analysis. Study results and limitations: For most TCR beta V segments, an earlier analysis put the productive rate at about 87% or about 30% of the time. In a later analysis, TCR beta V- and J-gene trimming showed a link to a missense DCLRE1C variant.

The primer mix had 60 Vbeta and 13 Jbeta primers. Source study methods: A later analysis counted around 80 million unique TCR beta chains, about 11 million shared. The method was immunoSEQ multiplex PCR; TCRdb's version includes in-frame clones alone and lacks a portion of them. That table furnishes V, J and clone size, whereas the DNA furnished D and trimming. Of 150,000 to 170,000 clones listed, over 65% are singletons. The genes are TRBV4-1 and TRBJ2-7, with 8 bases matching TRBD2. Sequencing was performed on PBMCs. The receptor was isolated from a woman between 40 and 50 years old in good health and CMV-seronegative. CDR3 loop: CASSQDPAGDYEQYF. In nucleotides, the CDR3 is TGCGCCAGCAGCCAAGATCCAGCGGGGGACTACGAGCAGTACTTC.